The T cell receptor (beta chain) under discussion was sequenced for a study of response to subunit inactivated influenza vaccine (dated by TCRdb to between 2018 and 2020). Background for the entire study: The study used deep quantitative T cell receptor repertoire profiling to track responses to a trivalent subunit inactivated influenza vaccine.

From its cysteine to its phenylalanine, the CDR3 spans 13 amino acids. Only the CDR3 region is kept as DNA, spanning 39 bases read in frame from base 1. Based on the germline V gene, the CDR1 and CDR2 sequences are SGHRS and YFSETQ. V lost 3 bases and J lost 5 bases; the stretch between them is 11 bases long. Turning to this clonotype: Its antigen specificity is not known. The record has no base qualities; no much larger clone is one base away.

General conclusions and limits of the study: It was suggested by the authors that each seasonal influenza vaccination may recruit only a limited number of new T cells.

Library creation used RT-PCR. Sequenced using an Illumina HiSeq 2500. TCRdb ran its own pipeline on the public reads, namely fastp trimming at Q25 and MiXCR clone calling, and kept in-frame beta chains. Rows with a matching CDR3 protein are joined into one entry that keeps the most common DNA and genes. The sample yields around 650,000 distinct CDR3 sequences; 15% to 18% were counted once. Around a tenth of the sample lies in the top ten. The TCR originated in a man aged 50-60 years who received an inactivated influenza vaccine. Donor details come from another sample of the same person, matched by shared clones. Sequenced material: PBMCs from blood, taken roughly 13 days after vaccination. The chain was built from TRBV5-1 and TRBJ2-5; the D gene remains uncertain. The CDR3 protein sequence reads: CASSWAPLETQYF. The nucleotides read TGCGCCAGCAGCTGGGCCCCTCTGGAGACCCAGTACTTC.